This T cell receptor (beta chain) was observed in a study of T cells in Graves' hyperthyroidism and ophthalmopathy. The J segment lost 0 bases and the V segment lost 4 bases, leaving 5 bases of the junction unmatched. CDR1 is MGHDK and CDR2 is SYGVNS in the germline V gene. This CDR3 comprises 15 residues. RNA transcripts served as the template for amplifying TCR beta CDR3 regions. First-round RT-PCR targeting the TCR CDR3 was performed with the HTBI primer set. TCRdb fed the multiplex PCR reads into MiXCR, producing one record per CDR3 protein. The data contain 350,000 to 400,000 distinct CDR3 sequences, about 16% of them singletons.

The sequenced sample was blood. The genes are TRBV25-1 and TRBJ1-1, with 7 bases that match TRBD1. The sequence derives from a woman in her thirties with Graves' hyperthyroidism. The CDR3 protein is CASSGTGRMNTEAFF. As DNA, the CDR3 is TGTGCCAGCAGTGGGACAGGAAGGATGAACACTGAAGCTTTCTTT.